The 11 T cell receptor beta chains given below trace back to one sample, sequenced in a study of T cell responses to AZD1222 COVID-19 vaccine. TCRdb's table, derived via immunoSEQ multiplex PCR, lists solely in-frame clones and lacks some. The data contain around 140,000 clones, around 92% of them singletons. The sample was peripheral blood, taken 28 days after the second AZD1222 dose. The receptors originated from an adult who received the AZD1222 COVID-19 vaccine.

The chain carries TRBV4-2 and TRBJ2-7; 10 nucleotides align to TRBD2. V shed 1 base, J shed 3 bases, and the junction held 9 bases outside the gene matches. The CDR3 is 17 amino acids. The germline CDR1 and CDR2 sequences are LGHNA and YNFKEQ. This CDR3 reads CASSQAAFSGGSYEQYF. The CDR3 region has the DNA TGTGCCAGCAGCCAAGCAGCCTTTAGCGGGGGGAGCTACGAGCAGTACTTC.

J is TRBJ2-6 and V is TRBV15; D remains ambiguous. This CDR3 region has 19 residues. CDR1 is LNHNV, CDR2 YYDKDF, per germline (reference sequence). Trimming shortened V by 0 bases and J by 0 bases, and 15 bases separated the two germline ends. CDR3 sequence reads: CATSRDLQVLFSGANVLTF. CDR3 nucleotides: TGTGCCACCAGCAGAGATCTTCAGGTCCTCTTCTCTGGGGCCAACGTCCTGACTTTC.

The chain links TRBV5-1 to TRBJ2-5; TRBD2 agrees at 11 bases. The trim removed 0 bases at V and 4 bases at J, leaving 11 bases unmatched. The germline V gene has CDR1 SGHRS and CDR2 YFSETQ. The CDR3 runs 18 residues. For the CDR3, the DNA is TGCGCCAGCAGCTTGGGGGTGATAACTAGCGGGAGTTCAGAGACCCAGTACTTC. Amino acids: CASSLGVITSGSSETQYF.

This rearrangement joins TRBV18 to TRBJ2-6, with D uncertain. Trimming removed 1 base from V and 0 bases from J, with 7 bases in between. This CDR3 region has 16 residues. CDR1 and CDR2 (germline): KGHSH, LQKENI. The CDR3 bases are TGTGCCAGCTCACCACAACAATCCTCTGGGGCCAACGTCCTGACTTTC. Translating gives CASSPQQSSGANVLTF.

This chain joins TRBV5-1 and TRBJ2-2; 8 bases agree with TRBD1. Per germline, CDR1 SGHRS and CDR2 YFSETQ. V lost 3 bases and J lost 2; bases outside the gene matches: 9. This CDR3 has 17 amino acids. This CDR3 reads CASSWAGGQVNTGELFF. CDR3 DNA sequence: TGCGCCAGCAGCTGGGCCGGGGGACAGGTTAACACCGGGGAGCTGTTTTTT.

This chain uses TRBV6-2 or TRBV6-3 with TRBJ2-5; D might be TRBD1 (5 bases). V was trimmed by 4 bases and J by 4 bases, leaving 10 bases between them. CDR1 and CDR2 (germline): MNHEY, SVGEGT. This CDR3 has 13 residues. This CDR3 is CASSWGGLETQYF. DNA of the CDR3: TGTGCCAGCAGTTGGGGCGGATTAGAGACCCAGTACTTC.

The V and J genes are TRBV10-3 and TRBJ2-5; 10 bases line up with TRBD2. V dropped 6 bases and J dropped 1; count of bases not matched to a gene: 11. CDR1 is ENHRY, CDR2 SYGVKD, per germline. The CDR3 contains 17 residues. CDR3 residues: CAISGPELAGAQETQYF. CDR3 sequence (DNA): TGTGCCATCAGCGGACCCGAGCTAGCGGGAGCCCAAGAGACCCAGTACTTC.

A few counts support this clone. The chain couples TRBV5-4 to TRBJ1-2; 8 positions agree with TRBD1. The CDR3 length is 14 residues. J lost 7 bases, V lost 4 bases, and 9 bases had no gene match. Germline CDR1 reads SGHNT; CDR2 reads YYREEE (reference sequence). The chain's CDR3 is CASSRNRGEGGYTF. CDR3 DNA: TGTGCCAGCAGCCGTAACAGGGGGGAGGGTGGCTACACCTTC.

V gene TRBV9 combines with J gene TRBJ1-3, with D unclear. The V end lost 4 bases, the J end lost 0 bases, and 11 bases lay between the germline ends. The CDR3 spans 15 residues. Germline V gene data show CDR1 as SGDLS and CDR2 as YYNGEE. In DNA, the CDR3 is TGTGCCAGCAGCCTCACGGGCCGCTCTGGAAACACCATATATTTT. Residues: CASSLTGRSGNTIYF. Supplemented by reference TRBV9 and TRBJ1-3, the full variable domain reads DSGVTQTPKHLITATGQRVTLRCSPRSGDLSVYWYQQSLDQGLQFLIQYYNGEERAKGNILERFSAQQFPDLHSELNLSSLELGDSALYFCASSLTGRSGNTIYFGEGSWLTVV.

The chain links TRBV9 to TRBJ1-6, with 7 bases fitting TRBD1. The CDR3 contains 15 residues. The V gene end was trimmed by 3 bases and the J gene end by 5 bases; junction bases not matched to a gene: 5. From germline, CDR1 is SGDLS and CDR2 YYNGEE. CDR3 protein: CASSETGLHNSPLHF. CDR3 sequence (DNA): TGTGCCAGCAGCGAGACAGGGCTACATAATTCACCCCTCCACTTT.

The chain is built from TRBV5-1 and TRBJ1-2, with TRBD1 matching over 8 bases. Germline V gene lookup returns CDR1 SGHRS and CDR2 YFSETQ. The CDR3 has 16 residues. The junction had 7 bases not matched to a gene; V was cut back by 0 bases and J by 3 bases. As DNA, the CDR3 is TGCGCCAGCAGCTTGGAAGGGACAGGATATTACTATGGCTACACCTTC. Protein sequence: CASSLEGTGYYYGYTF.